This passage covers 7 T cell receptor beta chains from one sample sequenced in a study of T cells in tuberculosis. Profiled with immunoSEQ multiplex PCR; TCRdb holds only in-frame clones, not every one. The top ten hold roughly 2% of the sample, which has about 34,000 clones, roughly 90% seen once. Sequenced input: PBMCs. These receptors originate from a donor aged 10 to 29 with latent tuberculosis or without tuberculosis infection.

The rearrangement joins TRBV21-1 to TRBJ2-3; the listed D gene, TRBD2, was not tested against the DNA. TRBV21-1 corresponds to a pseudogene. The CDR3 consists of 14 residues. CDR3 DNA: TGTGCCAGCAGCAAAGGGCTTCGGGGAGATACGCAGTATTTT. It specifies CASSKGLRGDTQYF.

V is TRBV9 and J is TRBJ1-1; D ambiguous. V gave up 0 bases and J gave up 7 bases, with 10 bases separating them. Germline CDR1 is SGDLS and CDR2 is YYNGEE. This CDR3 region has 13 residues. The CDR3 DNA reads as TGTGCCAGCAGCGTAGGGATTGAGGGTGAAGCTTTCTTT. Its protein product is CASSVGIEGEAFF.

The chain has TRBV5-6 and TRBJ2-5; 9 bases fit TRBD1. Germline V gene lookup returns CDR1 SGHDT and CDR2 YYEEEE. The CDR3 sequence is 15 residues long. V was clipped by 2 bases and J by 5 bases; unmatched bases: 7. This CDR3 reads CASSLLQGARETQYF. As DNA, the CDR3 is TGTGCCAGCAGCTTACTACAGGGGGCGAGGGAGACCCAGTACTTC.

CDR3 in DNA: TGTGCCAGCAGACGGGACAGCATCAGCAATCAGCCCCAGCATTTT. This encodes CASRRDSISNQPQHF. The rearrangement uses TRBV2 and TRBJ1-5, with TRBD1 matching 7 bases. Germline assignment: CDR1 SNHLY and CDR2 FYNNEI. CDR3 length equals 15 residues. Germline trimming cut 6 bases from V and 1 base from J; bases unmatched to any gene: 6.

The chain links TRBV9 to TRBJ2-3, with D maybe TRBD2 (6 bases). The CDR3 extends over 15 amino acids. In germline, CDR1 is SGDLS, CDR2 YYNGEE. Trimming left V 2 bases short and J 1 base short, with 11 bases between. CDR3 amino acids: CASSVLAGRTDTQYF. The CDR3 DNA sequence: TGTGCCAGCAGCGTTCTCGCGGGGCGCACAGATACGCAGTATTTT.

The rearrangement uses TRBV7-2 and TRBJ1-2; D gene unclear. The germline V and J ends were trimmed by 1 base and 3 bases, with 12 bases remaining between them. This CDR3 comprises 15 residues. Germline V gene data show CDR1 as SGHTA and CDR2 as FQGNSA. The DNA for the CDR3 is TGTGCCAGCAGCTTAGGGATCCAGGAATACTATGGCTACACCTTC. Protein product: CASSLGIQEYYGYTF.

This sequence joins TRBV18 and TRBJ1-3; unclear D gene. V lost 3 bases to trimming and J lost 0 bases, with 9 bases between them. Germline CDR1 KGHSH, CDR2 LQKENI. The CDR3 is 15 amino acids. CDR3 in amino acids: CASSPQVHSGNTIYF. CDR3 DNA: TGTGCCAGCTCACCTCAGGTTCACTCTGGAAACACCATATATTTT.